The sequence of this T cell receptor beta chain was determined in a study of spatial heterogeneity in lung cancer. Study-wide context: Combinations of a unique TCR and a UMI were tallied in raw reads, and on average each appeared more than ten times.

Regarding this clonotype: One base away lies a much larger clone, so this may be a sequencing read error.

Sample time point: sample taken at primary tumor resection. The authors sequenced whole RNA from tumor, nontumor lung or frozen PBMC without sorting. The donor population consisted of some 67 patients with untreated, early-stage non-small cell lung cancer. The germline V gene encodes CDR1 SQVTM and CDR2 ANQGSEA. The CDR3 contains 14 residues. Losses at the gene ends were 8 bases for V and 4 bases for J; bases not matched to a gene: 13. One entry per CDR3 protein results from TCRdb running MiXCR on the 5' RACE reads. The data contain about 21,000 distinct CDR3 sequences, approximately 4.4% of them singletons.

This sequence was found in a male donor with early-stage non-small cell lung cancer. The material sequenced was PBMCs, taken at surgery. This chain links TRBV29-1 with TRBJ2-5; 7 bases fit TRBD1. The CDR3 protein is CSLCSGQRGETQYF. DNA of the CDR3: TGCAGCCTCTGTTCGGGACAGAGAGGAGAGACCCAGTACTTC.